This T cell receptor (beta chain) appears in the sequencing data of a study of T cells in Graves' hyperthyroidism and ophthalmopathy. In this sample, this clonotype turned up many times. CDR1 and CDR2 (germline): WNHNN, SYGVQD (reference sequence). Trimming shortened V by 5 bases and J by 5 bases, and 15 bases separated the two germline ends. CDR3 size: 14 residues. Graves' hyperthyroidism was deemed stable absent ophthalmopathy progression within 18 months. The investigators amplified TCR beta CDR3 regions from RNA transcripts. Using the HTBI primer set, a first-round RT-PCR was run on the TCR CDR3. TCRdb processed the multiplex PCR reads anew with MiXCR; each CDR3 protein has one entry. Among 300,000 to 400,000 distinct CDR3 sequences listed, approximately 13% were seen once.

The sequence was collected from a woman aged 18-29 years with Graves' hyperthyroidism. The chain employs TRBV10-1 and TRBJ1-1, with a weak D call TRBD1 (6 bases). Sequencing was carried out using blood. DNA for the CDR3: TGCGCCAGCAGTCCCGAGAGGGGGGGGACTGAAGCTTTCTTT. Amino acid sequence: CASSPERGGTEAFF.